Listed below are T cell receptor beta chains from one sample, sequenced in a study of cytomegalovirus exposure and HLA in healthy donors. The table came from immunoSEQ multiplex PCR; TCRdb's copy has only in-frame clones and leaves some out. The data contain 140,000 or so clones, around 57% of them singletons. The sequencing input was PBMCs. These receptors all come from a male donor in good health and CMV-seronegative. Each CDR3 is given with its conserved first and last residue. D genes are given only for firm matches. Not every row has a clone size; where given, it reads once, few, many or a size class.

V,D,size,J,DNA,CDR3
TRBV9,TRBD1,few,TRBJ2-1,TGTGCCAGCAGCGTAGAACCGGGACAGGGGGCGAATGAGCAGTTCTTC,CASSVEPGQGANEQFF
TRBV19,-,-,TRBJ1-5,TGTGCCAGTAGTGTGCACAGTCTCCAGCCCCAGCATTTT,CASSVHSLQPQHF
TRBV4-2,-,-,TRBJ1-2,TGTGCCTCCGGAGACGTCAGCCGGAACTATGGCTACACCTTC,CASGDVSRNYGYTF
TRBV7-9,TRBD1,-,TRBJ2-5,TGTGCCAGCAGCGTCGCTACAGGGGGCGGAGAGACCCAGTACTTC,CASSVATGGGETQYF
TRBV5-1,TRBD1,-,TRBJ1-4,TGCGCCAGCAGCTACGGGACAGGCTTTGAAAAACTGTTTTTT,CASSYGTGFEKLFF
TRBV27,-,-,TRBJ2-1,TGTGCCAGCAGTTTAGGCGCGGGTGAGCAGTTCTTC,CASSLGAGEQFF
TRBV19,-,-,TRBJ2-7,TGTGCCAGTAGTACCCTCAGGGGCCCCTACGAGCAGTACTTC,CASSTLRGPYEQYF
TRBV28,TRBD2,-,TRBJ2-7,TGTGCCAGCAGTTTATTACGTCGGGGGGTGGTGAAGTACTTC,CASSLLRRGVVKYF
TRBV5-4,TRBD1,-,TRBJ2-7,TGTGCCAGCAGCTCCGGACAGGGGGCCTACGAGCAGTACTTC,CASSSGQGAYEQYF
TRBV11-3,-,-,TRBJ2-5,TGTGCCAGCAGCCGGGGTCATGAGACCCAGTACTTC,CASSRGHETQYF
TRBV18,-,-,TRBJ1-2,TGTGCCAGCTCACCACCCGGGGTCGCGCCGTATAACTATGGCTACACCTTC,CASSPPGVAPYNYGYTF
TRBV5-1,-,-,TRBJ2-3,TGCGCCAGCAGCTTACAGTCTGCCGCTCTCACCACAGATACGCAGTATTTT,CASSLQSAALTTDTQYF
TRBV6-5,-,-,TRBJ1-1,TGTGCCAGCAGTTATCCCTCCGGGGGGAAAGCTTTCTTT,CASSYPSGGKAFF
TRBV7-3,TRBD2,-,TRBJ2-1,TGTGCCAGCAGCTTAAAGTTGGGGGGGAGAGATGAGCAGTTCTTC,CASSLKLGGRDEQFF
TRBV4-1,TRBD1,-,TRBJ2-7,TGCGCCAGCAGCCTGGGACAGGGGGTTAACGAGCAGTACTTC,CASSLGQGVNEQYF
TRBV14,-,once,TRBJ2-1,TGTGCCAGCAGCCAAGAAGGAGGCAATGAGCAGTTCTTC,CASSQEGGNEQFF
TRBV5-5,TRBD1,-,TRBJ1-2,TGTGCCAGCAGCTTTGAGCCAGGGGGATATGGCTACACCTTC,CASSFEPGGYGYTF
TRBV5-6,-,few,TRBJ1-1,TGTGCCAGCAGCTTGGGCGGACAGCTCTACACTGAAGCTTTCTTT,CASSLGGQLYTEAFF
TRBV2,TRBD1,few,TRBJ2-7,TGTGCCAGCTCTTACAGGGGGCGCGACAACGAGCAGTACTTC,CASSYRGRDNEQYF
TRBV5-1,-,-,TRBJ2-2,TGCGCCAGCAGCTTGGGCCCCCTCGAACGAAACCGGGACTCCAGGCGCCCGAACACCGGGGAGCTGTTTTTT,CASSLGPLERNRDSRRPNTGELFF
TRBV19,-,-,TRBJ1-2,TGTGCCAGTAGTGAGCGATGGGGCCCATATGGCTACACCTTC,CASSERWGPYGYTF
TRBV5-1,TRBD1,-,TRBJ2-3,TGCGCCAGCAGCCCACGACAGGGAATCGGCACAGATACGCAGTATTTT,CASSPRQGIGTDTQYF
TRBV15,TRBD1,-,TRBJ1-2,TGTGCCACCAGCAGAGATCAGGGGGGCTATGGCTACACCTTC,CATSRDQGGYGYTF